Sequencing of this T cell receptor beta chain was carried out in a study of neoadjuvant nivolumab and ipilimumab in lung cancer. Study details: The combination arm added day-1 ipilimumab 1 mg/kg to nivolumab 3 mg/kg on days 1, 15, 29. Study-wide points: Compared with tumor-adjacent uninvolved lung, resected tumors showed greater richness and clonality. Only two of four nivolumab-treated tumors gained richness and clonality by surgery. Resected-tumor TCR richness correlated positively with pretherapy blood richness.

A word on this clone: Antigen: not known.

Generated by immunoSEQ multiplex PCR, the TCRdb table keeps only in-frame clones and is missing some. The sample includes under 15,000 clones, 55% to 70% of them seen just once. This CDR3 is 13 amino acids long. Germline CDR1 and CDR2: SGHTA and FQGNSA. Trimming left V 2 bases short and J 4 bases short, with 5 bases between. V usage is TRBV7-2 and J usage is TRBJ2-2; D is ambiguous. Sequencing was performed on peripheral blood, taken after neoadjuvant nivolumab, alone or with ipilimumab, at or shortly before surgery. This TCR was sampled from an adult with non-small cell lung cancer. Here the CDR3 DNA reads TGTGCCAGCAGCTTATTATTCACCGGGGAGCTGTTTTTT. Protein product: CASSLLFTGELFF.